Shown below are 24 T cell receptor beta chains from a single sample sequenced in a study of cytomegalovirus exposure and HLA in healthy donors. 60 Vbeta and 13 Jbeta primers were used in PCR. Assay used: immunoSEQ multiplex PCR; TCRdb lists only in-frame clones, some missing. The sample lists over 100,000 clones, under 85% occurring once. The sample was PBMCs. These receptors all stem from a man between 40 and 49 years old in good health and CMV-seronegative.

CDR3 sequence reads: CSARDRVYTGELFF. CDR3 bases: TGCAGCGCCCGGGACAGGGTGTACACCGGGGAGCTGTTTTTT. The genes are TRBV29-1 and TRBJ2-2; 9 bases fit TRBD1. V was clipped by 7 bases and J by 3 bases; unmatched bases: 6. The CDR3 has 14 amino acids. Germline assignment: CDR1 SQVTM and CDR2 ANQGSEA.

The V call is TRBV7-6, the J call TRBJ1-5; D is undetermined. Germline CDR1 and CDR2: SGHVS and FNYEAQ. The V and J ends lost 1 base and 0 bases respectively, with 10 bases between them. The CDR3 is 16 amino acids. The CDR3 DNA is TGTGCCAGCAGCTTAGATGCAGGCTATAGCAATCAGCCCCAGCATTTT. Its protein is CASSLDAGYSNQPQHF.

The chain is built from TRBV5-1 and TRBJ2-1; TRBD2 is a possible D gene (5 bases). The V end was cut by 4 bases, the J end by 6 bases, with 8 bases between. Germline V gene sequence: CDR1 SGHRS, CDR2 YFSETQ. CDR3 size: 12 residues. The CDR3 reads CASSPTSNEQFF. The DNA for the CDR3 is TGCGCCAGCAGCCCTACTAGCAATGAGCAGTTCTTC.

This clone appeared once. The rearrangement uses TRBV29-1 and TRBJ2-1; D is possibly TRBD2 (5 bases). The V gene lost 7 bases and the J gene lost 4 bases, with 17 bases spanning the gap. This CDR3 region has 14 residues. The germline CDR1 and CDR2 sequences are SQVTM and ANQGSEA. The CDR3 DNA sequence: TGCAGCGCTAGAGAGGGTAGGAGGTACAATGAGCAGTTCTTC. It specifies CSAREGRRYNEQFF.

This clone was found a few times. The V and J genes are TRBV5-6 and TRBJ1-2; 9 nucleotides align to TRBD1. The junction had 4 bases not matched to a gene; V was cut back by 0 bases and J by 4 bases. CDR1 is SGHDT, CDR2 YYEEEE, per germline. The CDR3 has 15 residues. The chain's CDR3 is CASSLEQGAGYGYTF. The CDR3 DNA reads TGTGCCAGCAGCTTGGAACAGGGGGCTGGCTATGGCTACACCTTC.

DNA of the CDR3: TGTGCCAGCTTCTATGGCAGGGAAAACTATGGCTACACCTTC. This gives the protein CASFYGRENYGYTF. The chain couples TRBV6-1 to TRBJ1-2, with D possibly matching TRBD1 (5 bases). Germline lookup yields CDR1 MNHNS and CDR2 SASEGT. Trimming took off 8 bases at V and 2 bases at J, with 15 bases between the two ends. CDR3 size: 14 residues.

This chain connects TRBV6-1 to TRBJ1-1; perhaps TRBD1 as D (6 bases). The germline V gene encodes CDR1 MNHNS and CDR2 SASEGT. This CDR3 has 14 residues. Trimming cost V 6 bases and J 1 base, with 12 bases left between them. The CDR3 reads CASRPTGSNTEAFF. The CDR3, as DNA: TGTGCCAGCAGGCCGACAGGCTCGAACACTGAAGCTTTCTTT.

The chain's CDR3 is CASSDSRSRGTGELFF. CDR3 coding DNA: TGTGCCAGCAGTGATTCGAGGAGTAGGGGCACCGGGGAGCTGTTTTTT. The rearrangement uses TRBV6-1 and TRBJ2-2; D is perhaps TRBD1 (5 bases). Trimming shortened V by 3 bases and J by 4 bases, and 15 bases separated the two germline ends. The V gene's germline CDR1 is MNHNS and CDR2 SASEGT. CDR3 length equals 16 residues.

This chain joins TRBV5-1 and TRBJ2-3; 12 bases align to TRBD1. This CDR3 is built from 18 residues. The V and J ends lost 4 bases and 0 bases, in that order; junction bases with no gene match: 9. Germline lookup yields CDR1 SGHRS and CDR2 YFSETQ. CDR3 sequence: CASSRGTGGLLSTDTQYF. The CDR3, as DNA: TGCGCCAGCAGCAGGGGGACAGGGGGCCTCCTTAGCACAGATACGCAGTATTTT.

The chain combines TRBV6-6 with TRBJ2-1; no clear D gene. The germline V and J ends were trimmed by 6 bases and 9 bases, with 12 bases remaining between them. The CDR3 covers 12 residues. CDR1 is MNHNY and CDR2 is SVGAGI in the germline V gene (reference sequence). CDR3 in DNA: TGTGCCAGCAGGATTATTTCGAGTGAGCAGTTCTTC. Its protein product is CASRIISSEQFF.

The chain employs TRBV11-3 and TRBJ2-2, with D perhaps matching TRBD2 (7 bases). Trimming pared 6 bases from V and 5 bases from J, leaving 10 bases between. CDR3 length: 13 amino acids. Germline CDR1 and CDR2: SGHNT and YENEEA. CDR3 DNA: TGTGCCAGCAGGGGGGGGCGGACCGGGGAGCTGTTTTTT. Translation gives CASRGGRTGELFF. The whole variable domain, filled in from reference TRBV11-3 and TRBJ2-2, reads EAGVVQSPRYKIIEKKQPVAFWCNPISGHNTLYWYLQNLGQGPELLIRYENEEAVDDSQLPKDRFSAERLKGVDSTLKIQPAELGDSAVYLCASRGGRTGELFFGEGSRLTVL.

V usage is TRBV27 and J usage is TRBJ2-2, with D uncertain. V lost 9 bases and J lost 3, with 11 bases in between. The CDR3 has 13 amino acids. Germline loops: CDR1 MNHEY, CDR2 SMNVEV (reference sequence). The CDR3 DNA reads TGTGCCAGTGCTCAGGTCCACACCGGGGAGCTGTTTTTT. It encodes CASAQVHTGELFF.

The chain is built from TRBV27 and TRBJ2-5; a weak D match, TRBD2 (5 bases). V lost 6 bases to trimming and J lost 5 bases, with 19 bases between them. The CDR3 has 15 amino acids. The V gene's germline CDR1 is MNHEY and CDR2 SMNVEV (reference sequence). The CDR3: CASRLREAPPETQYF. The CDR3 coding sequence is TGTGCCAGCAGGTTGAGGGAAGCCCCCCCGGAGACCCAGTACTTC.

V and J are TRBV5-4 and TRBJ2-7, with D possibly TRBD1 on 6 matching bases. Germline lookup yields CDR1 SGHNT and CDR2 YYREEE (reference sequence). CDR3 length equals 15 residues. The germline V and J ends were trimmed by 2 bases and 2 bases, with 14 bases remaining between them. CDR3 nucleotide sequence: TGTGCCAGCAGCTTTTCAGGGGCGGATCCCTACGAGCAGTACTTC. Its protein product is CASSFSGADPYEQYF.

This clone was counted a single time. The chain recombines TRBV6-5 with TRBJ1-2, with 7 bases that match TRBD1. V gave up 6 bases and J gave up 7 bases; unmatched junction bases: 5. CDR1 and CDR2 (germline): MNHEY, SVGAGI. This CDR3 has 12 residues. CDR3 DNA: TGTGCCAGCAGGGGGGACAGAGGTGGCTACACCTTC. Its protein is CASRGDRGGYTF.

This chain connects TRBV7-9 to TRBJ1-1; perhaps TRBD1 as D (6 bases). V was cut by 7 bases and J by 4 bases, with 19 bases left in between. The CDR3 length is 15 residues. CDR1 is SEHNR, CDR2 FQNEAQ, per germline (reference sequence). The CDR3 loop reads CASTPSTGLFTEAFF. The DNA of the CDR3 is TGTGCCAGCACCCCTTCGACAGGTCTTTTCACTGAAGCTTTCTTT. Variable domain in full (rest from reference TRBV7-9 and TRBJ1-1): DTGVSQNPRHKITKRGQNVTFRCDPISEHNRLYWYRQTLGQGPEFLTYFQNEAQLEKSRLLSDRFSAERPKGSFSTLEIQRTEQGDSAMYLCASTPSTGLFTEAFFGQGTRLTVV.

This clone was observed a few times. A junction boundary mismatches the germline segment, possibly from a read error. The chain couples TRBV7-2 to TRBJ1-5; TRBD1 matches at 8 bases. The CDR3 consists of 16 residues. Germline V gene lookup returns CDR1 SGHTA and CDR2 FQGNSA. CDR3 nucleotide sequence: TGCGCCAGCAGCCAAACTGCGGACAGGGCGAGTCAGCCCCAGCATTTT. This gives the protein CASSQTADRASQPQHF.

The rearrangement uses TRBV9 and TRBJ2-5; TRBD1 aligns across 8 bases. The germline CDR1 and CDR2 sequences are SGDLS and YYNGEE. There are 14 residues in the CDR3. V shed 4 bases, J shed 2 bases, and the junction held 4 bases outside the gene matches. The CDR3 loop is CASSTGTGQETQYF. As DNA, the CDR3 is TGTGCCAGCAGCACCGGGACAGGACAAGAGACCCAGTACTTC. Drawing the rest from reference TRBV9 and TRBJ2-5, the complete variable domain is DSGVTQTPKHLITATGQRVTLRCSPRSGDLSVYWYQQSLDQGLQFLIQYYNGEERAKGNILERFSAQQFPDLHSELNLSSLELGDSALYFCASSTGTGQETQYFGPGTRLLVL.

The chain uses TRBV7-8 and TRBJ1-6, with D tentatively TRBD1 (5 bases). V lost 3 bases to trimming and J lost 9 bases, with 9 bases between them. The CDR3 has 13 amino acids. Germline assignment: CDR1 SGHVS and CDR2 FQNEAQ. The CDR3 region has the DNA TGTGCCAGCAGCTTGTCGACAGTTTCACCCCTCCACTTT. Protein sequence: CASSLSTVSPLHF.

This clone was detected a few times. The chain recombines TRBV4-1 with TRBJ2-5; D unclear. There are 15 residues in the CDR3. Germline V gene sequence: CDR1 MGHRA, CDR2 YSYEKL. V shed 0 bases and J shed 5 bases, with 13 bases lying between them. CDR3 nucleotides: TGCGCCAGCAGCCAAGATAACTATGCTAGGGAGACCCAGTACTTC. Protein: CASSQDNYARETQYF.

The chain carries TRBV7-2 and TRBJ2-7; 8 bases are shared with TRBD1. This CDR3 is 14 amino acids long. Germline CDR1 reads SGHTA; CDR2 reads FQGNSA. With V trimmed by 4 bases and J by 2 bases, 4 bases remained unmatched. The CDR3 loop reads CASSSRDRTYEQYF. The CDR3, as DNA: TGTGCCAGCAGCTCCCGGGACAGGACCTACGAGCAGTACTTC.

This clone has more than one count but fewer than ten. The J gene is TRBJ2-1, the V gene TRBV6-4; D is perhaps TRBD2 (6 bases). Trimming left V 7 bases short and J 2 bases short, with 15 bases between. The CDR3 sequence is 15 residues long. The germline V gene encodes CDR1 MRHNA and CDR2 SNTAGT. DNA of the CDR3: TGTGCCAGCAAAGCGGAGGGGCAAGCCTACAATGAGCAGTTCTTC. Amino acid sequence: CASKAEGQAYNEQFF.

The chain has TRBV7-8 and TRBJ2-1; 7 bases map to TRBD1. This CDR3 spans 16 amino acids. With 1 base clipped from V and 6 bases from J, the junction kept 9 bases outside the gene matches. The germline gives CDR1 SGHVS, CDR2 FQNEAQ. CDR3 sequence (DNA): TGTGCCAGCAGCTTAGTCAGGGGGAGTTCGGCCAATGAGCAGTTCTTC. Its translation: CASSLVRGSSANEQFF. The full variable domain, completed using reference TRBV7-8 and TRBJ2-1, is GAGVSQSPRYKVAKRGQDVALRCDPISGHVSLFWYQQALGQGPEFLTYFQNEAQLDKSGLPSDRFFAERPEGSVSTLKIQRTQQEDSAVYLCASSLVRGSSANEQFFGPGTRLTVL.

Turning to this clone: Other DNA sequences of this sample code for an identical CDR3. Here the CDR3 reads CASSPGLSGNTIYF. The CDR3 DNA sequence: TGTGCCAGCTCACCGGGACTCTCTGGAAACACCATATATTTT. The V call is TRBV18, the J call TRBJ1-3, with D maybe TRBD1 (5 bases). Trimming removed 3 bases from V and 0 bases from J, with 6 bases in between. The V gene's germline CDR1 is KGHSH and CDR2 LQKENI. The CDR3 totals 14 residues. The full variable domain, in which reference TRBV18 and TRBJ1-3 provide the parts outside the CDR3, is NAGVMQNPRHLVRRRGQEARLRCSPMKGHSHVYWYRQLPEEGLKFMVYLQKENIIDESGMPKERFSAEFPKEGPSILRIQQVVRGDSAAYFCASSPGLSGNTIYFGEGSWLTVV.